The 30 T cell receptor gamma chains given below trace back to one sample, sequenced in a study of intestinal T cells in coeliac disease. Using 150 to 200 ng of biopsy DNA, TRG was amplified with LymphoTrack primers. With CATT, TCRdb re-called clones from the multiplex PCR reads. The top ten clones hold around a sixth of a sample with about 750 gamma-chain clones, 50% of them seen once. Nine to eleven formalin-fixed paraffin-embedded scrolls, each 5 µm thick, supplied each case's genomic DNA. Sequenced material: a duodenal biopsy. The source of these receptors is a human donor with celiac disease.

This rearrangement joins TRGV2 to TRGJP1. This CDR3 is built from 16 residues. CDR1 and CDR2 (germline): EGSNGY, YDSYNSKV. V dropped 6 bases and J dropped 11; count of bases not matched to a gene: 21. DNA of the CDR3: TGTGCCACCTGGACGGGCCGAGGGGGACGGAGATGGTTCAAGATATTT. Its protein product is CATWTGRGGRRWFKIF.

The genes are TRGV4 and TRGJ1 or TRGJ2. The germline V gene has CDR1 EGSTGY and CDR2 YDSYTSSV. This CDR3 is built from 12 residues. The CDR3 DNA reads as TGTGCACCTCGGAGTGGCCCCAATAAGAAACTCTTT. This encodes CAPRSGPNKKLF.

The chain uses TRGV3 and TRGJP2. The CDR3 runs to 12 residues. Germline CDR1 and CDR2: VTNTFY and YDVSTARD (reference sequence). J lost 8 bases, V lost 12 bases, and 12 bases had no gene match. CDR3 coding DNA: TGTGCCGACCTGGACAAAGATTGGATCAAGACGTTT. This gives the protein CADLDKDWIKTF.

Sample share makes this clone large. The chain carries TRGV5 and TRGJ1 or TRGJ2. Germline-derived CDR1 and CDR2 are VINAFY and YDVSNSKD. CDR3 length: 11 residues. V lost 3 bases to trimming and J lost 4 bases; unmatched junction nucleotides: 0. CDR3 region: CATWDYYKKLF. CDR3 sequence (DNA): TGTGCCACCTGGGACTATTATAAGAAACTCTTT.

This clone was seen more than once but under ten times. A read error likely explains why the TCRdb protein, taken from a much larger clone, differs from this DNA's translation at residue 4; the protein shown is translated from the DNA. This chain joins TRGV10 and TRGJP1. TRGV10 is sorted into the ORF group, with uncertain function. The CDR3 runs 16 residues. V lost 11 bases, J lost 0 bases, and 13 bases stayed unmatched. The CDR3 nucleotides read TGTGCTGCGCGGGATTACCTCTATACCACTGGTTGGTTCAAGATATTT. Amino acids: CAARDYLYTTGWFKIF.

By share, this clone ranks as large. Different DNA sequences within this sample yield the same CDR3. V gene TRGV4 combines with J gene TRGJP2. Unmatched junction bases numbered 3, after V lost 0 bases and J lost 2 bases. Germline V lookup: CDR1 EGSTGY, CDR2 YDSYTSSV. CDR3 length equals 15 residues. The CDR3 region has the DNA TGTGCCACCTGGGATGGGAGGAGTAGTGATTGGATCAAGACGTTT. Residues: CATWDGRSSDWIKTF.

Sample share makes this clone large (0.1 to 1%). This sequence joins TRGV3 and TRGJ1 or TRGJ2. The germline V gene has CDR1 VTNTFY and CDR2 YDVSTARD (reference sequence). Trimming took 8 bases from V and 5 from J; bases not matched to a gene: 9. The CDR3 is made up of 12 amino acids. CDR3 loop: CATFSFDYKKLF. The DNA for the CDR3 is TGTGCCACCTTCAGTTTTGATTATAAGAAACTCTTT.

The rearrangement links TRGV10 to TRGJ1 or TRGJ2. TRGV10 qualifies as an ORF whose function is uncertain. The CDR3 sequence is 12 residues long. V trimming: 8 bases; J trimming: 11 bases; junction bases outside the gene matches: 13. CDR3 sequence reads: CAAWMGLPEKLF. The CDR3 nucleotides read TGTGCTGCGTGGATGGGCCTACCTGAGAAACTCTTT.

The V call is TRGV3, the J call TRGJP2. V shed 2 bases, J shed 14 bases, and the junction held 14 bases outside the gene matches. The CDR3 is made up of 14 amino acids. Germline lookup yields CDR1 VTNTFY and CDR2 YDVSTARD (reference sequence). CDR3: CATWDTQGFGIKTF. CDR3 coding DNA: TGTGCCACCTGGGACACCCAGGGATTTGGAATCAAGACGTTT.

The chain joins TRGV10 to TRGJP1. TRGV10 is sorted into the ORF group, with uncertain function. After removal of 8 bases from V and 4 bases from J, the junction contained 2 bases not matched to a gene. The CDR3 has 12 amino acids. CDR3 residues: CAAWHTGWFKIF. For the CDR3, the DNA is TGTGCTGCGTGGCACACTGGTTGGTTCAAGATATTT.

This CDR3 reads CATWELIIKKLF. As DNA, the CDR3 is TGTGCCACCTGGGAACTTATTATAAAGAAACTCTTT. V and J are TRGV8 and TRGJ1 or TRGJ2. CDR3 length: 12 residues. The ends lost 4 bases at V and 10 bases at J; junction bases unmatched: 10. Germline V CDR1 and CDR2: VENAVY, YDSYNSRV.

The table lists this clone with a count of one. The CDR3 reads CAAWPLKKLF. CDR3 bases: TGTGCTGCGTGGCCGCTGAAGAAACTCTTT. The chain links TRGV10 to TRGJ1 or TRGJ2. Being an ORF, TRGV10 has a function that is uncertain. This CDR3 has 10 residues. V dropped 8 bases and J dropped 10; count of bases not matched to a gene: 6.

V is TRGV8 and J is TRGJP1. Trimming cost V 6 bases and J 7 bases; bases outside gene matches: 17. The CDR3 runs 16 residues. CDR1 is VENAVY, CDR2 YDSYNSRV, per germline. This chain's CDR3 is CATWRFGIPLGWFKIF. The DNA for the CDR3 is TGTGCCACCTGGCGGTTTGGTATACCACTTGGTTGGTTCAAGATATTT.

The rearrangement links TRGV10 to TRGJP1. TRGV10 is recorded as an ORF, its role being uncertain. The length of the CDR3 is 14 residues. V dropped 8 bases and J dropped 9; count of bases not matched to a gene: 13. The chain's CDR3 is CAAWDSTHCWFKIF. In DNA form, the CDR3 reads TGTGCTGCGTGGGATTCGACCCACTGTTGGTTCAAGATATTT.

This clone is hyperexpanded by share. This CDR3 is also generated by other DNA sequences in the sample. The rearrangement links TRGV10 to TRGJ1 or TRGJ2. TRGV10 is assigned to the ORF class and has an uncertain function. Losses at the gene ends were 8 bases for V and 11 bases for J; bases not matched to a gene: 13. The CDR3 loop spans 12 amino acids. Written as DNA, the CDR3 is TGTGCTGCGTGGGATGGGCCACCTGAGAAACTCTTT. It yields the protein CAAWDGPPEKLF.

This clone is deemed large. The V gene is TRGV10, the J gene TRGJP1. TRGV10 carries the ORF label, with uncertain function. After removal of 8 bases from V and 4 bases from J, the junction contained 14 bases not matched to a gene. CDR3 length: 16 amino acids. The CDR3 DNA sequence: TGTGCTGCGTGGGATTCCCCACGTGACACTGGTTGGTTCAAGATATTT. Protein: CAAWDSPRDTGWFKIF.

As to this clone: Just one base apart from a much larger clone, this may be a read error. Other DNA sequences of this sample code for an identical CDR3. This sequence joins TRGV4 and TRGJP2. Germline CDR1 and CDR2: EGSTGY and YDSYTSSV. CDR3 size: 15 residues. The CDR3 DNA follows: TGCGCCACCTGGGATGGGAGGAGTAGTGATTGGATCAAGACGTTT. Residues: CATWDGRSSDWIKTF.

The chain is built from TRGV2 and TRGJP1. This CDR3 comprises 21 residues. Germline lookup yields CDR1 EGSNGY and CDR2 YDSYNSKV. J was trimmed by 3 bases and V by 12 bases; bases with no gene match: 34. CDR3 in DNA: TGTGCCGACCTGGGACGGGCTGGTCAGGGTCAAAATCAGTCCACTGGTTGGTTCAAGATATTT. Translation gives CADLGRAGQGQNQSTGWFKIF.

This clone was counted a few times. A much more abundant neighbour one base away suggests this may be a read error. The sample contains more than one DNA sequence encoding this CDR3. The V call is TRGV4, the J call TRGJ1 or TRGJ2. The CDR3 is made up of 10 amino acids. From germline, CDR1 is EGSTGY and CDR2 YDSYTSSV. The CDR3 DNA follows: TGTGCTACCTGGGGGGTGGGGAAACTCTTT. As protein: CATWGVGKLF.

The chain combines TRGV2 with TRGJ1 or TRGJ2. The germline V gene has CDR1 EGSNGY and CDR2 YDSYNSKV. This CDR3 is built from 13 residues. The V and J ends lost 12 bases and 4 bases, in that order; junction bases with no gene match: 15. CDR3 nucleotide sequence: TGTGCCGACCTGGGACGGAAATATTATAAGAAACTCTTT. This codes for CADLGRKYYKKLF.

This clone qualifies as large. This chain links TRGV8 with TRGJ1 or TRGJ2. Germline V gene data show CDR1 as VENAVY and CDR2 as YDSYNSRV. The CDR3 totals 15 residues. The V and J ends lost 0 bases and 5 bases, in that order; junction bases with no gene match: 10. CDR3 bases: TGTGCCACCTGGGATAGGCCTCCGTTGGATTATAAGAAACTCTTT. Protein sequence: CATWDRPPLDYKKLF.

A single count supports this clone. This chain joins TRGV10 and TRGJP1. TRGV10 qualifies as an ORF whose function is uncertain. The junction had 25 bases not matched to a gene; V was cut back by 8 bases and J by 15 bases. The CDR3 extends over 16 amino acids. The CDR3 loop reads CAAWQGLVVHVVVKIF. CDR3 in DNA: TGTGCTGCGTGGCAGGGTTTAGTCGTACACGTGGTTGTCAAGATATTT.

This chain connects TRGV4 to TRGJ1 or TRGJ2. Trimming took 8 bases from V and 10 from J; bases not matched to a gene: 23. There are 15 residues in the CDR3. CDR1 is EGSTGY and CDR2 is YDSYTSSV in the germline V gene. This CDR3 is CATLGWVGRFRKKLF. The CDR3 DNA sequence: TGTGCCACCTTGGGATGGGTCGGGCGTTTTCGGAAGAAACTCTTT.

This rearrangement joins TRGV10 to TRGJP1. TRGV10 is an ORF, and what it does is uncertain. The CDR3 loop spans 12 amino acids. The CDR3 protein is CACVPTGWFKIF. DNA for the CDR3: TGTGCCTGCGTGCCCACTGGTTGGTTCAAGATATTT.

V and J are TRGV10 and TRGJP1. TRGV10 is designated an ORF whose function remains uncertain. The J segment lost 8 bases and the V segment lost 10 bases, leaving 14 bases of the junction unmatched. This CDR3 has 14 amino acids. In DNA, the CDR3 is TGTGCTGCGTTGGGATTATTTAGGGGTTGGTTCAAGATATTT. This sequence encodes CAALGLFRGWFKIF.

On this clone itself: A much bigger clone sits one base away, suggesting this may be a read error. The chain couples TRGV3 to TRGJ1 or TRGJ2. Looked up from germline, CDR1 is VTNTFY and CDR2 is YDVSTARD (reference sequence). The CDR3 is made up of 14 amino acids. For the CDR3, the DNA is TGTGCCACCCGGGACAGGCGGGACTATTATAAGAAACTCTTT. Its translation: CATRDRRDYYKKLF.

The CDR3 coding sequence is TGTGCTGCGTGGGATGCCCACACTGGTTGGTTCAAGATATTT. Encoded protein: CAAWDAHTGWFKIF. V usage is TRGV10 and J usage is TRGJP1. TRGV10 falls under the ORF class, with uncertain function. CDR3 size: 14 residues. V lost 8 bases and J lost 4; bases outside the gene matches: 8.

The chain recombines TRGV10 with TRGJP1. TRGV10 counts as an open reading frame of uncertain function. The CDR3 has 19 residues. Trimming cost V 8 bases and J 7 bases; bases outside gene matches: 26. The CDR3 loop reads CAAWDLYLEGIPLGWFKIF. The CDR3 DNA reads TGTGCTGCGTGGGATTTATATTTAGAGGGGATACCACTTGGTTGGTTCAAGATATTT.

This clone was counted once. This chain links TRGV3 with TRGJ1 or TRGJ2. Germline V lookup: CDR1 VTNTFY, CDR2 YDVSTARD (reference sequence). The CDR3 has 11 amino acids. As DNA, the CDR3 is TGTGCACCTCGGGACAGGCCTGAGAAACTCTTT. Protein sequence: CAPRDRPEKLF.

The V call is TRGV2, the J call TRGJ1 or TRGJ2. The CDR3 is made up of 13 amino acids. Per the germline V gene, CDR1 is EGSNGY and CDR2 is YDSYNSKV. Trimming cost V 8 bases and J 7 bases; bases outside gene matches: 14. This CDR3 is CATLGRAYYKKLF. In nucleotides, the CDR3 is TGTGCCACCTTGGGACGGGCCTACTATAAGAAACTCTTT.